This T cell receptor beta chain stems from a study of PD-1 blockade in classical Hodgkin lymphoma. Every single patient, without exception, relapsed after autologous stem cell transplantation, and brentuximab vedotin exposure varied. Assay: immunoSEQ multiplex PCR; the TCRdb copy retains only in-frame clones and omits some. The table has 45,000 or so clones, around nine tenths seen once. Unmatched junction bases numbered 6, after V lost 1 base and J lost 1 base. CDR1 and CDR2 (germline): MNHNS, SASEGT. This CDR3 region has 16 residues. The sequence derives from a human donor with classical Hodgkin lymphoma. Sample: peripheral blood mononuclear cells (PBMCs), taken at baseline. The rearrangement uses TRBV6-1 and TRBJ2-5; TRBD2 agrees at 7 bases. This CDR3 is CASSEELARTQETQYF. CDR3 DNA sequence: TGTGCCAGCAGTGAAGAACTAGCGAGAACCCAAGAGACCCAGTACTTC.